This passage covers 9 T cell receptor beta chains from one sample sequenced in a study of OX40 agonist ivuxolimab in advanced cancers. Repertoires were generated with immunoSEQ multiplex PCR, while TCRdb's copy carries only in-frame clones and drops some. The sample lists 30,000 to 40,000 clones, about nine tenths seen once, with approximately 46% in the top ten. Specimen: CD4+ or CD8+ T cells sorted from blood, collected in a trial of the OX40 agonist ivuxolimab. Receptors were obtained from an adult with an advanced solid tumor such as melanoma, head and neck, liver or kidney cancer.

CDR3 loop: CASSLGVGSTNEKLFF. CDR3 in DNA: TGTGCCAGCAGCTTAGGGGTGGGATCAACTAATGAAAAACTGTTTTTT. This chain joins TRBV7-2 and TRBJ1-4, with D unclear. The V end was cut by 1 base, the J end by 0 bases, with 9 bases between. CDR1 and CDR2 from the germline V gene are SGHTA and FQGNSA. This CDR3 spans 16 amino acids. Based on the CDR3 plus reference TRBV7-2 and TRBJ1-4, the full variable domain is GAGVSQSPSNKVTEKGKDVELRCDPISGHTALYWYRQSLGQGLEFLIYFQGNSAPDKSGLPSDRFSAERTGGSVSTLTIQRTQQEDSAVYLCASSLGVGSTNEKLFFGSGTQLSVL.

CDR3 loop: CASSPLDSTNYGYTF. The CDR3 bases are TGCGCCAGCAGCCCACTAGACAGCACCAACTATGGCTACACCTTC. The V call is TRBV4-3, the J call TRBJ1-2; perhaps TRBD1 as D (5 bases). The germline V gene encodes CDR1 LGHNA and CDR2 YSLEER. CDR3 size: 15 residues. V was pared by 4 bases and J by 2 bases, with 14 bases between.

V and J are TRBV10-1 and TRBJ2-3; 7 positions match TRBD2. Trimming took 0 bases from V and 2 from J; bases not matched to a gene: 5. Per the germline V gene, CDR1 is WNHNN and CDR2 is SYGVQD (reference sequence). The CDR3 is 16 amino acids. The CDR3, as DNA: TGCGCCAGCAGTGAGTCTGCTAGCGGTCTCACAGATACGCAGTATTTT. Translation gives CASSESASGLTDTQYF.

This chain links TRBV30 with TRBJ2-7; TRBD2 might be the D (6 bases). Germline assignment: CDR1 GTSNPN and CDR2 SVGIG (reference sequence). The ends were cut back, 5 bases at V and 5 bases at J, with 16 bases in the middle. The CDR3 is made up of 13 amino acids. The DNA of the CDR3 is TGTGCCTGGGACCAACTAGCTGTCGACGAGCAGTACTTC. As protein: CAWDQLAVDEQYF.

On this clone itself: Other DNA sequences within the sample encode an identical CDR3. J is TRBJ2-2 and V is TRBV7-8; 16 bases are shared with TRBD2. CDR3 length: 17 residues. Germline loops: CDR1 SGHVS, CDR2 FQNEAQ. The junction had 6 bases not matched to a gene; V was cut back by 6 bases and J by 5 bases. CDR3 coding DNA: TGTGCCAGCAGTCAGGGACTAGCGGGGGGGCGGACCGGGGAGCTGTTTTTT. This encodes CASSQGLAGGRTGELFF.

In its sample, this clone was seen once. This rearrangement joins TRBV28 to TRBJ1-3; D uncertain. V was trimmed by 5 bases and J by 0 bases, leaving 14 bases between them. Germline CDR1 is MDHEN and CDR2 is SYDVKM. The CDR3 length is 16 residues. The CDR3 nucleotides read TGTGCCAGCAGTCTGGGCCAACTTCGCTCTGGAAACACCATATATTTT. This codes for CASSLGQLRSGNTIYF.

This clone was recorded only once. The V call is TRBV4-3, the J call TRBJ1-2, with a tentative D call TRBD1 (5 bases). V lost 0 bases, J lost 5 bases, and 10 bases lay in between. The CDR3 has 14 amino acids. The V gene's germline CDR1 is LGHNA and CDR2 YSLEER. CDR3 coding DNA: TGCGCCAGCAGCCAAGACCGGGACGATTATGGCTACACCTTC. This sequence encodes CASSQDRDDYGYTF.

This rearrangement joins TRBV27 to TRBJ1-5; TRBD1 might be the D (6 bases). From germline, CDR1 is MNHEY and CDR2 SMNVEV (reference sequence). The CDR3 has 15 amino acids. V shed 6 bases and J shed 5 bases, with 17 bases lying between them. The CDR3 nucleotides are TGTGCCAGCAGACTCGGGGGGCAGGGAGATCAGCCCCAGCATTTT. Residues: CASRLGGQGDQPQHF.

The chain links TRBV11-1 to TRBJ1-1; D is uncertain. Trimming took 1 base from V and 1 from J, leaving 7 bases between them. Germline CDR1 reads SGHAT; CDR2 reads FQDESV (reference sequence). CDR3 size: 14 residues. CDR3 in DNA: TGTGCCAGCAGCTTAGATTTCGGGAACACTGAAGCTTTCTTT. Its translation is CASSLDFGNTEAFF.